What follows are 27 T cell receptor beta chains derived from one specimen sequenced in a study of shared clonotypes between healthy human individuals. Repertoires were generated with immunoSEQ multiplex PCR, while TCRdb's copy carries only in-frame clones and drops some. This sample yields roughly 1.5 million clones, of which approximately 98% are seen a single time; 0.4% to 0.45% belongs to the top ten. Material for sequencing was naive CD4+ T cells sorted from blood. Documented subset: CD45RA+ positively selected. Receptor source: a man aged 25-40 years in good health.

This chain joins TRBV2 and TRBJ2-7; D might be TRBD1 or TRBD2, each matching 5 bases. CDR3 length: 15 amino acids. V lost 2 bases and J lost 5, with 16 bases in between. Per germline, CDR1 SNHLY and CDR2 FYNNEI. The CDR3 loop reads CASSERGPPADEQYF. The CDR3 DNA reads TGTGCCAGCAGTGAACGGGGACCACCGGCTGACGAGCAGTACTTC.

CDR3 coding DNA: TGTGCCAGCTCACCAAAAGAAGGGGTTCATACTGAAGCTTTCTTT. This sequence encodes CASSPKEGVHTEAFF. The chain is built from TRBV18 and TRBJ1-1, with D maybe TRBD1 (5 bases). The CDR3 is made up of 15 amino acids. V was clipped by 2 bases and J by 5 bases, with 15 bases between them. CDR1 and CDR2 from the germline V gene are KGHSH and LQKENI.

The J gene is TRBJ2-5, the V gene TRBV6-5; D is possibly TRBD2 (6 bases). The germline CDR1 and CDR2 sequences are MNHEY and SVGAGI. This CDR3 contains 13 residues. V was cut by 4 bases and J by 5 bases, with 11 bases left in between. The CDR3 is CASSSGTRETQYF. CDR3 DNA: TGTGCCAGCAGTTCAGGGACTCGGGAGACCCAGTACTTC.

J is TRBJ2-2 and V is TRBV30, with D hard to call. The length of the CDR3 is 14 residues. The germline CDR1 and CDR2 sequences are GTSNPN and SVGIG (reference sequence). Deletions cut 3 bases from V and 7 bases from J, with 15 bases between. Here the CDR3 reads CAWRMGFSGGELFF. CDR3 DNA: TGTGCCTGGAGAATGGGTTTCTCGGGCGGGGAGCTGTTTTTT.

CDR3 nucleotides: TGTGCCAGCAGCGAAACCACGGGCGACAGCCCTGGCTACACCTTC. It yields the protein CASSETTGDSPGYTF. The V and J genes are TRBV28 and TRBJ1-2; D possibly corresponds to TRBD1 (5 bases). The CDR3 loop spans 15 amino acids. The germline V gene has CDR1 MDHEN and CDR2 SYDVKM. Deletions cut 6 bases from V and 7 bases from J, with 21 bases between.

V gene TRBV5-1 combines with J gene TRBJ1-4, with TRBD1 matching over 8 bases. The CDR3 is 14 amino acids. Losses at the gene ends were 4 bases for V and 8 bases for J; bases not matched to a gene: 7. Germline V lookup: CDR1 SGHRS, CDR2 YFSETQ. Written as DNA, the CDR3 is TGCGCCAGCAGCGAAAGACAGGGGCCCGAAAAACTGTTTTTT. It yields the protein CASSERQGPEKLFF.

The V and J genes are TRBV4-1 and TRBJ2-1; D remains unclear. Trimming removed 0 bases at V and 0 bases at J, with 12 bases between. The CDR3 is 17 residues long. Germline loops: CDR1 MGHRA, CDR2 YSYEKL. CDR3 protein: CASSQDLERSSYNEQFF. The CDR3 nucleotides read TGCGCCAGCAGCCAAGATCTTGAACGCAGCTCCTACAATGAGCAGTTCTTC.

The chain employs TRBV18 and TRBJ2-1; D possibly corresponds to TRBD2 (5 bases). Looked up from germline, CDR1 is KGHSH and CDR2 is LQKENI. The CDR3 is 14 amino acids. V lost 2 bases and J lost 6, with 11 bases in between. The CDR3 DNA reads TGTGCCAGCTCACCAATCCGGGATAGCAATGAGCAGTTCTTC. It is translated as CASSPIRDSNEQFF.

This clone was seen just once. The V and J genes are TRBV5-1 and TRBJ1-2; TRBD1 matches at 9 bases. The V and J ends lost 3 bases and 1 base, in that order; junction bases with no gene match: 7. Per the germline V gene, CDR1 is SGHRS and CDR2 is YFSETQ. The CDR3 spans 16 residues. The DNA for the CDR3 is TGCGCCAGCAGCTCCTTGGGACAGGGAGTTAACTATGGCTACACCTTC. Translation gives CASSSLGQGVNYGYTF.

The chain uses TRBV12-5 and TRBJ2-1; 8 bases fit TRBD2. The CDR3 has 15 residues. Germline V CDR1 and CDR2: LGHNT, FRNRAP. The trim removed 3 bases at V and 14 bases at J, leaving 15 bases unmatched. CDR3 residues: CASGFFSASGLREFF. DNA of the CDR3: TGTGCTAGTGGTTTCTTCTCAGCTAGCGGGCTGAGGGAGTTCTTC. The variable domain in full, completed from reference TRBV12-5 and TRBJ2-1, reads DARVTQTPRHKVTEMGQEVTMRCQPILGHNTVFWYRQTMMQGLELLAYFRNRAPLDDSGMPKDRFSAEMPDATLATLKIQPSEPRDSAVYFCASGFFSASGLREFFGPGTRLTVL.

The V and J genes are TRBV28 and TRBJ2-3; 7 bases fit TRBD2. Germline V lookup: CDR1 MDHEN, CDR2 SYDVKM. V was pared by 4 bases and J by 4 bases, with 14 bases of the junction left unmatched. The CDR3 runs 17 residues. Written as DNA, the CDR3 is TGTGCCAGCAGTTCCCTGGATGCGGGAGTAGGGGCAGATACGCAGTATTTT. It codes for CASSSLDAGVGADTQYF.

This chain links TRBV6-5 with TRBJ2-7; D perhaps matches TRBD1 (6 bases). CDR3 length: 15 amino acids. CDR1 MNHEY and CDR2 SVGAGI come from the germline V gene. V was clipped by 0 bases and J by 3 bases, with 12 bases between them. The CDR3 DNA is TGTGCCAGCAGTTACTCGGTCGGGACACTCTACGAGCAGTACTTC. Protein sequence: CASSYSVGTLYEQYF.

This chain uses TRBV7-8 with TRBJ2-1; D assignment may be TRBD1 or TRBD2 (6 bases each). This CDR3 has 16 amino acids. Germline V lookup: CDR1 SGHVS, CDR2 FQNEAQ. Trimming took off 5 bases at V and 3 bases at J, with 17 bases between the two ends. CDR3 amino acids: CASSPERGLGYNEQFF. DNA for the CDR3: TGTGCCAGCAGCCCAGAACGGGGGCTGGGCTACAATGAGCAGTTCTTC.

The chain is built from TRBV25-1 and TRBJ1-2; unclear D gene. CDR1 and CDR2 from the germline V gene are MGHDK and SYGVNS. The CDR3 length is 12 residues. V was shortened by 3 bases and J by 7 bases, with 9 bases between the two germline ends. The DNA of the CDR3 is TGTGCCAGCAGTGAGGCATGGAGTGGCTACACCTTC. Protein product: CASSEAWSGYTF.

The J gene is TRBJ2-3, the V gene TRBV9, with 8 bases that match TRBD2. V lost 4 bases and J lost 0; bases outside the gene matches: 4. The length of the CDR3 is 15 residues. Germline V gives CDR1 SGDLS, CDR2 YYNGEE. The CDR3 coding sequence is TGTGCCAGCAGCACAACTAGCGGTAGCACAGATACGCAGTATTTT. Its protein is CASSTTSGSTDTQYF.

This CDR3 reads CASSPDRVAYEQYF. The CDR3 nucleotides read TGTGCCAGCAGCCCCGACAGGGTAGCCTACGAGCAGTACTTC. The genes are TRBV5-5 and TRBJ2-7, with 7 bases aligning to TRBD1. V dropped 4 bases and J dropped 2; count of bases not matched to a gene: 6. CDR3 length: 14 residues. The V gene's germline CDR1 is SGHKS and CDR2 YYEKEE (reference sequence).

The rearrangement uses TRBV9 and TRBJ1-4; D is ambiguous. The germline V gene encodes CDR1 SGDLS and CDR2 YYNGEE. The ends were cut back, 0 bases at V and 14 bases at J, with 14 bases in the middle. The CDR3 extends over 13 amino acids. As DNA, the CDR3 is TGTGCCAGCAGCGTAGCTCTTGGTGACGAGCTGTTTTTT. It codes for CASSVALGDELFF.

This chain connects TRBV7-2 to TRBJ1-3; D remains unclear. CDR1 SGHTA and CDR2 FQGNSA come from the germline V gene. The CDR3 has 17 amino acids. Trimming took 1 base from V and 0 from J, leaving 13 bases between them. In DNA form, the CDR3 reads TGTGCCAGCAGCTTAGTTCGGTCAGGAGCCTCTGGAAACACCATATATTTT. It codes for CASSLVRSGASGNTIYF.

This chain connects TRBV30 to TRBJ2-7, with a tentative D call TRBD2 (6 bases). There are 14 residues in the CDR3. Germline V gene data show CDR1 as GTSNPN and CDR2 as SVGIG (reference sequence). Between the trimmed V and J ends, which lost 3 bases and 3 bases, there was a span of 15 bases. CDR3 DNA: TGTGCCTGGAGGTCCGGGACTTTGATCTACGAGCAGTACTTC. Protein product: CAWRSGTLIYEQYF.

The CDR3 DNA follows: TGTGCCATCAGTTACGGGACAGGGAAAGGGGAGACCCAGTACTTC. Protein product: CAISYGTGKGETQYF. V gene TRBV10-3 combines with J gene TRBJ2-5; TRBD1 agrees at 9 bases. The CDR3 loop spans 15 amino acids. Germline CDR1 ENHRY, CDR2 SYGVKD. With 5 bases clipped from V and 5 bases from J, the junction kept 9 bases outside the gene matches.

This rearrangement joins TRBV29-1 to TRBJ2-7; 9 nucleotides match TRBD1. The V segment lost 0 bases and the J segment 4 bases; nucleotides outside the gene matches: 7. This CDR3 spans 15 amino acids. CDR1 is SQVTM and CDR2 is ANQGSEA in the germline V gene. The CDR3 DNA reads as TGCAGCGTTGAAGAACCGGGACAGGGTGTGTACGAGCAGTACTTC. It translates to CSVEEPGQGVYEQYF.

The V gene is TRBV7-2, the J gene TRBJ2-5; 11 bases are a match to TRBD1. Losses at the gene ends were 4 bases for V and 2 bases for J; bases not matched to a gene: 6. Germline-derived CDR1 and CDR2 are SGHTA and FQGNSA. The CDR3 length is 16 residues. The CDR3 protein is CASSSPRDRGQETQYF. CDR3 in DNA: TGTGCCAGCAGCTCCCCTCGGGACAGGGGGCAAGAGACCCAGTACTTC.

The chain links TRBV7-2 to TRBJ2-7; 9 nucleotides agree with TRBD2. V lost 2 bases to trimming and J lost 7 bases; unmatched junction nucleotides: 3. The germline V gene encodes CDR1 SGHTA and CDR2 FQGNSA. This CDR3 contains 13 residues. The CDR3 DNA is TGTGCCAGCAGCTTATCCAGCGGGGGGGAGCAGTACTTC. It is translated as CASSLSSGGEQYF.

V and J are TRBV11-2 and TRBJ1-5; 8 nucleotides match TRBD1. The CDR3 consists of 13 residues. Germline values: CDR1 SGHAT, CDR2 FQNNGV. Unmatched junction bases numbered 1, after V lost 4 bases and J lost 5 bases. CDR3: CASSSGGHQPQHF. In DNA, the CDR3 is TGTGCCAGCAGCTCAGGGGGCCATCAGCCCCAGCATTTT.

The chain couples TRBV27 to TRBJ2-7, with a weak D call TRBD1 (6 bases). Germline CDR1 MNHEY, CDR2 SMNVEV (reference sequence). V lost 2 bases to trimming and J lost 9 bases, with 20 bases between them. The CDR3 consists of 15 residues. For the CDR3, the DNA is TGTGCCAGCAGTTTAAACTTCCCAGGGGCCGATGTGCAGTACTTC. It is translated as CASSLNFPGADVQYF.

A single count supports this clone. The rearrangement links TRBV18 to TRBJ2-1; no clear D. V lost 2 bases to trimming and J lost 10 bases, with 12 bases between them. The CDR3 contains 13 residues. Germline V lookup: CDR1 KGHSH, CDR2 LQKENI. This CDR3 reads CASSPLGEGEQFF. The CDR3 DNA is TGTGCCAGCTCACCATTGGGTGAAGGAGAGCAGTTCTTC.

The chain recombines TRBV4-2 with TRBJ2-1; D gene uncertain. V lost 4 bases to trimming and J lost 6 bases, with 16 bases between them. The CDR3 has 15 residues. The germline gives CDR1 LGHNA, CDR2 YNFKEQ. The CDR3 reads CASSPRAGTPNEQFF. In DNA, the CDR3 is TGTGCCAGCAGCCCCCGGGCAGGTACCCCCAATGAGCAGTTCTTC.